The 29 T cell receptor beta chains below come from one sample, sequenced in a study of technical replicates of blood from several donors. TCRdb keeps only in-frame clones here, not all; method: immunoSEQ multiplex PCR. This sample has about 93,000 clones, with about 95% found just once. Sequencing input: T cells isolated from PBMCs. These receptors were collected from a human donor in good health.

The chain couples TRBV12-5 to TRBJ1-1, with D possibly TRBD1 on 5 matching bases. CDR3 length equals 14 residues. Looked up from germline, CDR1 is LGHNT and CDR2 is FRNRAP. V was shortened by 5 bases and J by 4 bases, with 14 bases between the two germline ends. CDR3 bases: TGTGCTAGTGGTACCCGGGGGGTTGGCACTGAAGCTTTCTTT. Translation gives CASGTRGVGTEAFF.

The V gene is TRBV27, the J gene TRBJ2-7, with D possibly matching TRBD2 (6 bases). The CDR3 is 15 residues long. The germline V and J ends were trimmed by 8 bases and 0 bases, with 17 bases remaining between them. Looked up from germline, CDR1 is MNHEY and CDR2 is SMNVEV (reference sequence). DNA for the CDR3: TGTGCCAGCCCCGCGCCGAGGAGGGACTCCTACGAGCAGTACTTC. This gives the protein CASPAPRRDSYEQYF.

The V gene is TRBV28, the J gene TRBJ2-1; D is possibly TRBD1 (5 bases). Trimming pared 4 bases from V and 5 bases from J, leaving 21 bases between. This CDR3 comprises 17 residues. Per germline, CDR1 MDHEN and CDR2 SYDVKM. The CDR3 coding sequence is TGTGCCAGCAGTTCCCCTTGGCAGGGCAACCGAGACAATGAGCAGTTCTTC. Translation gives CASSSPWQGNRDNEQFF. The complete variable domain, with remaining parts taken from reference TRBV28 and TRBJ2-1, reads DVKVTQSSRYLVKRTGEKVFLECVQDMDHENMFWYRQDPGLGLRLIYFSYDVKMKEKGDIPEGYSVSREKKERFSLILESASTNQTSMYLCASSSPWQGNRDNEQFFGPGTRLTVL.

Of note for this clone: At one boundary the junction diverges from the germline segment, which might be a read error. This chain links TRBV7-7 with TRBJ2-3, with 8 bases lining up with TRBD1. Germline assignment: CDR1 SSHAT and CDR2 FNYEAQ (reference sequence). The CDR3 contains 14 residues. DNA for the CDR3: TGTGCTAGCAGCTTAGGACAGGGAAGGGATACGCAGTATTTT. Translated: CASSLGQGRDTQYF.

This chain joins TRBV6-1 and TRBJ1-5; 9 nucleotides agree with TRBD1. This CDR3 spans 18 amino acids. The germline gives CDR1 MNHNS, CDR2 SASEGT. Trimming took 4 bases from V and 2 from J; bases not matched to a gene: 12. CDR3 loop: CASSVGTGRTRGNQPQHF. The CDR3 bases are TGTGCCAGCAGTGTCGGGACAGGGAGGACTAGGGGCAATCAGCCCCAGCATTTT.

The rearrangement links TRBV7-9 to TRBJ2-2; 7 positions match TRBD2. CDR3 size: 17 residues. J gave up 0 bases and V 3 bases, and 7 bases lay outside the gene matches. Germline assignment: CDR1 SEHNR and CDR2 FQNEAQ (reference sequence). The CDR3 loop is CASSFGGDPSNTGELFF. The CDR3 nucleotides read TGTGCCAGCAGCTTTGGGGGGGACCCGTCGAACACCGGGGAGCTGTTTTTT. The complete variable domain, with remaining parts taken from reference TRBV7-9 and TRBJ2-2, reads DTGVSQNPRHKITKRGQNVTFRCDPISEHNRLYWYRQTLGQGPEFLTYFQNEAQLEKSRLLSDRFSAERPKGSFSTLEIQRTEQGDSAMYLCASSFGGDPSNTGELFFGEGSRLTVL.

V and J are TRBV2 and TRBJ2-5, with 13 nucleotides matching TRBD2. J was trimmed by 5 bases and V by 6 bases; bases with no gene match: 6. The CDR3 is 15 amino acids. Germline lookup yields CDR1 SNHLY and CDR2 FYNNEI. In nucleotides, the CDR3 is TGTGCCAGCAGGGAGACTAGCGGGGGGCTCGAGACCCAGTACTTC. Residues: CASRETSGGLETQYF.

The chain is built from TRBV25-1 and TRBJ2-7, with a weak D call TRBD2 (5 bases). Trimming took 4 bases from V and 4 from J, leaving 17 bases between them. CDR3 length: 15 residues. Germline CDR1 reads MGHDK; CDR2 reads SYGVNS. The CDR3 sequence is CASSGASAAGYEQYF. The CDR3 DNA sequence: TGTGCCAGCAGTGGGGCCTCAGCGGCTGGTTACGAGCAGTACTTC.

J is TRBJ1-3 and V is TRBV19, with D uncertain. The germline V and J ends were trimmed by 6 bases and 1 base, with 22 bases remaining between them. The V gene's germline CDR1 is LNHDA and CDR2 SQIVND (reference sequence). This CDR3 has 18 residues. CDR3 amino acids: CASSLLYVERTSGNTIYF. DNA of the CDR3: TGTGCCAGTAGCCTATTGTATGTGGAGAGGACTTCTGGAAACACCATATATTTT.

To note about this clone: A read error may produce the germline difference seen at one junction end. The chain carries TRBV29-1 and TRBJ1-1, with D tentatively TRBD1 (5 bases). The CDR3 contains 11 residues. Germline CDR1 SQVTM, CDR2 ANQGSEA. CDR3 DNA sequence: TGCAGCATTGACAGAAACACTGAAGCTTTCTTT. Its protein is CSIDRNTEAFF.

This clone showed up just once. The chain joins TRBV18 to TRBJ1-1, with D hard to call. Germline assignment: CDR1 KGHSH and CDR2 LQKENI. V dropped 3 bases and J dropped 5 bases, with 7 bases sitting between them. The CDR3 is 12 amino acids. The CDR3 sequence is CASSPGATEAFF. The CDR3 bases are TGTGCCAGCTCACCCGGTGCAACTGAAGCTTTCTTT. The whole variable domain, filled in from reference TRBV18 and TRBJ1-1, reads NAGVMQNPRHLVRRRGQEARLRCSPMKGHSHVYWYRQLPEEGLKFMVYLQKENIIDESGMPKERFSAEFPKEGPSILRIQQVVRGDSAAYFCASSPGATEAFFGQGTRLTVV.

The CDR3 sequence: CASSGTQHTEAFF. CDR3 DNA sequence: TGTGCCAGCAGTGGGACTCAGCACACTGAAGCTTTCTTT. The chain links TRBV2 to TRBJ1-1; no reliable D call. Trimming cost V 4 bases and J 3 bases, with 9 bases left between them. CDR1 and CDR2 from the germline V gene are SNHLY and FYNNEI. The length of the CDR3 is 13 residues. Complete variable domain (other parts from reference TRBV2 and TRBJ1-1): EPEVTQTPSHQVTQMGQEVILRCVPISNHLYFYWYRQILGQKVEFLVSFYNNEISEKSEIFDDQFSVERPDGSNFTLKIRSTKLEDSAMYFCASSGTQHTEAFFGQGTRLTVV.

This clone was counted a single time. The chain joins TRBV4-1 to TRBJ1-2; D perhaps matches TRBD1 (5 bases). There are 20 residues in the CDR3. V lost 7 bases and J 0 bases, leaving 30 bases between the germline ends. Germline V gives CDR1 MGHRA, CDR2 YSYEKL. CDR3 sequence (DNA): TGCGCCAGCAAATCACGCGGGGCTTCCGTTTCAACCCTTACTAACTATGGCTACACCTTC. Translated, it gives CASKSRGASVSTLTNYGYTF.

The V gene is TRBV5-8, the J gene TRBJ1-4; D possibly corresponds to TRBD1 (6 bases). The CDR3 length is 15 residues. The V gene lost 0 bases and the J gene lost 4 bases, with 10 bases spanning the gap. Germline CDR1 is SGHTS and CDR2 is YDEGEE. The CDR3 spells CASSLGDNLNEKLFF. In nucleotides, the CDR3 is TGTGCCAGCAGCTTGGGGGACAACCTTAATGAAAAACTGTTTTTT.

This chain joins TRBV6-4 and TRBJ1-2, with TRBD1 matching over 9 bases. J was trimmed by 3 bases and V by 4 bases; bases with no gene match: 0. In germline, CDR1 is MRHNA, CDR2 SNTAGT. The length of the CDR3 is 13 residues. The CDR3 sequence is CASSGDRDYGYTF. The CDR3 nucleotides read TGTGCCAGCAGTGGGGACAGGGACTATGGCTACACCTTC.

The CDR3 protein is CASFGLAGANEQFF. The CDR3 DNA follows: TGTGCCAGCTTCGGACTAGCGGGGGCTAATGAGCAGTTCTTC. The V and J genes are TRBV2 and TRBJ2-1, with 13 bases fitting TRBD2. The ends lost 8 bases at V and 7 bases at J; junction bases unmatched: 5. The CDR3 length is 14 residues. The germline V gene encodes CDR1 SNHLY and CDR2 FYNNEI.

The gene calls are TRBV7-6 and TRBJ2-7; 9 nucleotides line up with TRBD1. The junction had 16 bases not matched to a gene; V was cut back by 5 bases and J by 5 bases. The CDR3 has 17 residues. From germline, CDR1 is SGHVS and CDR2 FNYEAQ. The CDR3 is CASSPGSVRDRVDEQYF. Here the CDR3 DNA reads TGTGCCAGCAGCCCAGGTTCGGTCCGGGACAGGGTTGACGAGCAGTACTTC.

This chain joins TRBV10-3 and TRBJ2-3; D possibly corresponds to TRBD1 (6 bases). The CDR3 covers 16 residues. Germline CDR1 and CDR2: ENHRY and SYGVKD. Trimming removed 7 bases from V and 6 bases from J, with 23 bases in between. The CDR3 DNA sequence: TGTGCCATCACCCACTCGATCCAGGGGATCGACGATACGCAGTATTTT. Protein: CAITHSIQGIDDTQYF.

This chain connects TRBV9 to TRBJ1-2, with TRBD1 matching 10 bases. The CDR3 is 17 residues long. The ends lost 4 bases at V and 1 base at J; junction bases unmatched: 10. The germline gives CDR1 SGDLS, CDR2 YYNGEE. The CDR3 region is CASSPSRDRGSNYGYTF. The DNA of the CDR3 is TGTGCCAGCAGCCCCTCCAGGGACAGGGGAAGTAACTATGGCTACACCTTC.

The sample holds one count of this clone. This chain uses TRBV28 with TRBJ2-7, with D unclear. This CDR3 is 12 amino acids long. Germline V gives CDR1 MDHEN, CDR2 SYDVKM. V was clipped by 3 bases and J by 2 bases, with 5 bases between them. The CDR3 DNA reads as TGTGCCAGCAGTTTCCACACCTACGAGCAGTACTTC. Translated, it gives CASSFHTYEQYF.

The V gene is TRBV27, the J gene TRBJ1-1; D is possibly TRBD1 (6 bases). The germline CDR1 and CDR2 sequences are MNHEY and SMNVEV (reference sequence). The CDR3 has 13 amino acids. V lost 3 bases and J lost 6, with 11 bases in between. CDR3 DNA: TGTGCCAGCAGTTTCAGGGGTAGGGCTGAAGCTTTCTTT. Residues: CASSFRGRAEAFF.

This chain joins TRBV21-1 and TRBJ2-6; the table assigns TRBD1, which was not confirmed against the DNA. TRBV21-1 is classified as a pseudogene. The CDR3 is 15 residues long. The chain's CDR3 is CASSKVRSGANVLTF. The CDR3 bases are TGTGCCAGCAGCAAAGTCAGATCTGGGGCCAACGTCCTGACTTTC.

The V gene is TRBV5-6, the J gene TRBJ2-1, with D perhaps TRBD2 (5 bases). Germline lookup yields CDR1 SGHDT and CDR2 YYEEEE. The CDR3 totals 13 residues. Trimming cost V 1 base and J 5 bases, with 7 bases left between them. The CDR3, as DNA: TGTGCCAGCAGCTTGAGGAGGAACAATGAGCAGTTCTTC. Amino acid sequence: CASSLRRNNEQFF.

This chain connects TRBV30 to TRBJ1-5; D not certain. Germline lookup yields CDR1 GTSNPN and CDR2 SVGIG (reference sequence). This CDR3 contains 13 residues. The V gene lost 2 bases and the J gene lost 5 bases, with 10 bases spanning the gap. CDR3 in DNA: TGTGCCTGGAGTCTCCAGGTCGATCAGCCCCAGCATTTT. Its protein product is CAWSLQVDQPQHF.

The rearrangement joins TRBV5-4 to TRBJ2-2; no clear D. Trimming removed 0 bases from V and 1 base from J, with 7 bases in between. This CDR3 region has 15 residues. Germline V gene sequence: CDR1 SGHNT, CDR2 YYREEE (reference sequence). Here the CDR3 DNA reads TGTGCCAGCAGCTTGGTCCCCAGGAACACCGGGGAGCTGTTTTTT. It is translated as CASSLVPRNTGELFF.

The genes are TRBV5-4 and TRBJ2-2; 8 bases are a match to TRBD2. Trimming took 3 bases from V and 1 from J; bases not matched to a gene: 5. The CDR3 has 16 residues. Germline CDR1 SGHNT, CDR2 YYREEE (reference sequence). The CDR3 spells CASSSYLAGNTGELFF. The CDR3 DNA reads TGTGCCAGCAGCTCGTATCTAGCGGGGAACACCGGGGAGCTGTTTTTT.

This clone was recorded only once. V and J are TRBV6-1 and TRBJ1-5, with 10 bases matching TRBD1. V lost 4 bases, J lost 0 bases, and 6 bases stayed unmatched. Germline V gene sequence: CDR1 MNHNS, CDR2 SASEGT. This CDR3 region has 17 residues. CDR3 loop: CASSGDRGLYSNQPQHF. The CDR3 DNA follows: TGTGCCAGCAGTGGGGACAGGGGCTTATATAGCAATCAGCCCCAGCATTTT.

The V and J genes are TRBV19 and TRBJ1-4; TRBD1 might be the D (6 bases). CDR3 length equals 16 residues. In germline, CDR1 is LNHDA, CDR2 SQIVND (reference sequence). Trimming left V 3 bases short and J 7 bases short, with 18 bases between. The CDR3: CASSIATSRGGEKLFF. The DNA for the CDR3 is TGTGCCAGTAGTATCGCCACTTCAAGGGGGGGTGAAAAACTGTTTTTT.

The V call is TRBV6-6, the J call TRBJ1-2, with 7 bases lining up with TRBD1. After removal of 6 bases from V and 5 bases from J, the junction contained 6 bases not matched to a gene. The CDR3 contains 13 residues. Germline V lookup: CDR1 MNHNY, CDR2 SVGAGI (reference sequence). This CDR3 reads CASSQDRTYGYTF. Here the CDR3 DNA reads TGTGCCAGCAGCCAGGACAGGACTTATGGCTACACCTTC.